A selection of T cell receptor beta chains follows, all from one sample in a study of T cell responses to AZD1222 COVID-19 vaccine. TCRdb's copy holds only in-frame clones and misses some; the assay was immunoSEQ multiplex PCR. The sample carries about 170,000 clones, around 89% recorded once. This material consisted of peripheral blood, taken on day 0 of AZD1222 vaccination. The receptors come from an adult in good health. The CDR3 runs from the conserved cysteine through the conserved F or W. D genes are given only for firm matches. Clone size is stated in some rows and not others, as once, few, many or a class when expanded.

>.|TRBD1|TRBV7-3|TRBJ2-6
TGTGCCAGCAGCAGAACCGGGACAGCCTCTGGGGCCAACGTCCTGACTTTC
CASSRTGTASGANVLTF
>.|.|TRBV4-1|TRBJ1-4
TGCGCCAGCAGCCGCCCGGACAGAACAACTAATGAAAAACTGTTTTTT
CASSRPDRTTNEKLFF
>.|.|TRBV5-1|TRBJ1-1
TGCGCCAGCAGCTTGGCCCTGCCGGGCAGGAGAAACACTGAAGCTTTCTTT
CASSLALPGRRNTEAFF
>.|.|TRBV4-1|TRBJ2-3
TGCGCCAGCAGCTCCCGCCAGATCACAGATACGCAGTATTTT
CASSSRQITDTQYF
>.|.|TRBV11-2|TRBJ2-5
TGTGCCAGCAGCCCTCGTATGGGCTACCAAGAGACCCAGTACTTC
CASSPRMGYQETQYF
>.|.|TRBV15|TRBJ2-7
TGTGCCACCAGCAAAGTAGGAACCTACGAGCAGTACTTC
CATSKVGTYEQYF
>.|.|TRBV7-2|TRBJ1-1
TGTGCCAGCAGAACCGGGGGTCACACTGAAGCTTTCTTT
CASRTGGHTEAFF
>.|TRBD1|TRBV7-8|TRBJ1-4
TGTGCCAGCAGCGCGGGGACAGGGGGGACTAATGAAAAACTGTTTTTT
CASSAGTGGTNEKLFF
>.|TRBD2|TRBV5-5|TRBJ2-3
TGTGCCAGCAGCTTGGAGCTCCGGGGGGGGACAGATACGCAGTATTTT
CASSLELRGGTDTQYF
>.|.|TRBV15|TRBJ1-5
TGTGCCACCAGCAGGCCTCCTCTGCCCCAGCATTTT
CATSRPPLPQHF
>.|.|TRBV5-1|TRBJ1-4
TGCGCCAGCAGCATTCAGCCAACTAATGAAAAACTGTTTTTT
CASSIQPTNEKLFF
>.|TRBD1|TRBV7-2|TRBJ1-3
TGTGCCAGCAGCCGCGGACAGGGATCGGCTGGAAACACCATATATTTT
CASSRGQGSAGNTIYF
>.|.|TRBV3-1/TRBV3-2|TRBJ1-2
TGTGCCAGCAGCCGACAGGACAGAGAACACTATGGCTACACCTTC
CASSRQDREHYGYTF
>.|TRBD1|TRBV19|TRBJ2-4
TGTGCCAGTAGTAAGACAGGGTCGGCCAAAAACATTCAGTACTTC
CASSKTGSAKNIQYF
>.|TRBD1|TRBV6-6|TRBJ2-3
TGTGCCAGCAGTACAAGGGACAGGGGAACAGATACGCAGTATTTT
CASSTRDRGTDTQYF
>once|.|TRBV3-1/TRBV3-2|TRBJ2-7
TGTGCCAGCAGCCAAGTGGCCGAGCAGTACTTC
CASSQVAEQYF
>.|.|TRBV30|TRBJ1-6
TGTGCCTGCGAACAGGGAGGACCATCACCCCTCCACTTT
CACEQGGPSPLHF
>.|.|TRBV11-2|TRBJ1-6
TGTGCCAGCAGCTTAGCGGGTGTTTCACCCCTCCACTTT
CASSLAGVSPLHF
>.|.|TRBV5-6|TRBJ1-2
TGTGCCAGCAGCTCGGGGGACACTTGGAACTATGGCTACACCTTC
CASSSGDTWNYGYTF
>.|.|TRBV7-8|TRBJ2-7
TGTGCCAGCAGCTTAGTAGCTACCTACGAGCAGTACTTC
CASSLVATYEQYF
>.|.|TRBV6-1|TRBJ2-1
TGTGCCAGCAGTGAATGGAGCGGCCCCACAAATGAGCAGTTCTTC
CASSEWSGPTNEQFF
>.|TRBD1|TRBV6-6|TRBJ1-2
TGTGCCAGCAGTTCGGGACAGCGAATCTCCTACTATGGCTACACCTTC
CASSSGQRISYYGYTF
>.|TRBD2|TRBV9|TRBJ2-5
TGTGCCAGCAGCGTTCACCGGGGGGGCGTAGAGACCCAGTACTTC
CASSVHRGGVETQYF
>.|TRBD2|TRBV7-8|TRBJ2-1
TGTGCCAGCAGCTTAGCGAGACTAGCGATGGCGAGAAATGAGCAGTTCTTC
CASSLARLAMARNEQFF
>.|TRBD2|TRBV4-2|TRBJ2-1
TGTGCCAGCAGCCAAGGGGGGACTACTAGCGGGGGGCACAATGAGCAGTTCTTC
CASSQGGTTSGGHNEQFF
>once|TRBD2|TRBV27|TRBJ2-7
TGTGCCAGCAGTTTAGGGGGGGACCTGGACGAGCAGTACTTC
CASSLGGDLDEQYF
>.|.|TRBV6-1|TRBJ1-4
TGTGCCAGCAGTGACCTCCGGGGAGGGGAGTTTCGAGAAAAACTGTTTTTT
CASSDLRGGEFREKLFF
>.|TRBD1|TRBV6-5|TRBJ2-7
TGTGCCAGCAGTTACGACCGGGACAGGGGCTACGAGCAGTACTTC
CASSYDRDRGYEQYF
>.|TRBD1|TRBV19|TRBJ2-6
TGTGCCAATACCCCGGACAGGGCGCCCGGGGCCAACGTCCTGACTTTC
CANTPDRAPGANVLTF
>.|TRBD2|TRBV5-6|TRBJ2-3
TGTGCCAGCAGCCCAGGACTAGCGGGGCGCACAGATACGCAGTATTTT
CASSPGLAGRTDTQYF
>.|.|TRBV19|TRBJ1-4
TGTGCCAGTAGGGCCACCCTCGGTCTCGAACTGTTTTTT
CASRATLGLELFF
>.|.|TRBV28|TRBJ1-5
TGTGCCAGCAGTTTATTAGACATCGGAAGCAATCAGCCCCAGCATTTT
CASSLLDIGSNQPQHF
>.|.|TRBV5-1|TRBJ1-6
TGCGCCAGCAGCTTGTCATTAGGGAATTCACCCCTCCACTTT
CASSLSLGNSPLHF
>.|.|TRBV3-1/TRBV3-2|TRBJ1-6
TGTGCCAGCAGCCAAGTCAGGGGCTCCTATAATTCACCCCTCCACTTT
CASSQVRGSYNSPLHF
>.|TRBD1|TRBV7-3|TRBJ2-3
TGTGCCAGCAGGCGGGACAGGGGCACAGATACGCAGTATTTT
CASRRDRGTDTQYF
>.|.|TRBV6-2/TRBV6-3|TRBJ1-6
TGTGCCAGCAGTGGACAGCGTTCTGGCTTCTATAATTCACCCCTCCACTTT
CASSGQRSGFYNSPLHF
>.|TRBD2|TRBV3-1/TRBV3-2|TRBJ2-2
TGTGCCAGCAGCCACTGGAGCGGGGGGAGTGACGGGGAGCTGTTTTTT
CASSHWSGGSDGELFF